Listed here are 11 T cell receptor beta chains from one sample, sequenced in a study of monozygotic twins with inflammatory bowel disease (dated by TCRdb to between 2017 and 2020). Libraries were prepared through 5' RACE. The sequencer was an Illumina HiSeq 2500. After TCRdb reprocessed the reads, each CDR3 protein sequence was kept as one row, without DNA. This sample's table has entries for fewer than 550,000 distinct CDR3 sequences. The ten largest clones add up to 2% to 3% of the sample. Sequenced sample: blood. The origin of the receptors is a human donor with ulcerative colitis or Crohn's disease, or a healthy co-twin of an affected twin (not recorded which).

The chain recombines TRBV19 with TRBJ2-3. The CDR3 spans 13 residues. Per germline, CDR1 LNHDA and CDR2 SQIVND (reference sequence). CDR3 in amino acids: CASSIVRSDTQYF.

The V call is TRBV7-2, the J call TRBJ1-5. The CDR3 has 13 residues. The germline CDR1 and CDR2 sequences are SGHTA and FQGNSA. The CDR3 sequence is CASSWTGQPPQHF. Variable domain in full (rest from reference TRBV7-2 and TRBJ1-5): GAGVSQSPSNKVTEKGKDVELRCDPISGHTALYWYRQSLGQGLEFLIYFQGNSAPDKSGLPSDRFSAERTGGSVSTLTIQRTQQEDSAVYLCASSWTGQPPQHFGDGTRLSIL.

This chain links TRBV7-9 with TRBJ1-4; checking the TCRdb D call of TRBD1 is not possible without DNA. This CDR3 region has 14 residues. From germline, CDR1 is SEHNR and CDR2 FQNEAQ (reference sequence). This CDR3 is CASSGGQDNEKLFF.

The rearrangement links TRBV20-1 to TRBJ1-6; there is no DNA to check the TCRdb D call of TRBD1. This CDR3 comprises 20 residues. In germline, CDR1 is DFQATT, CDR2 SNEGSKA (reference sequence). The CDR3 sequence: CSARDHQNGPGQGADSPLHF.

CDR3 sequence: CASSISLGLPNSPLHF. The rearrangement uses TRBV19 and TRBJ1-6. Germline V CDR1 and CDR2: LNHDA, SQIVND (reference sequence). This CDR3 has 16 residues.

The chain carries TRBV7-8 and TRBJ2-1; TCRdb outputs TRBD2, but without DNA this stays unchecked. Germline assignment: CDR1 SGHVS and CDR2 FQNEAQ. The CDR3 sequence is 19 residues long. The CDR3 spells CASSLADGTSRSLLNEQFF.

This chain uses TRBV7-2 with TRBJ2-3; without DNA, the TCRdb call of TRBD2 cannot be checked. The CDR3 is 16 amino acids. Germline CDR1 SGHTA, CDR2 FQGNSA. The CDR3: CASSLSLAGGTDTQYF.

The chain uses TRBV4-1 and TRBJ2-2; there is no DNA to check the TCRdb D call of TRBD1. This CDR3 has 16 amino acids. Germline lookup yields CDR1 MGHRA and CDR2 YSYEKL. The CDR3 is CASSQAAGGSAGELFF.

The chain has TRBV7-9 and TRBJ1-2; as DNA is missing, the TRBD1 call by TCRdb cannot be tested. Per germline, CDR1 SEHNR and CDR2 FQNEAQ (reference sequence). The CDR3 covers 13 residues. The CDR3: CASSLMTGGGYTF.

The V gene is TRBV9, the J gene TRBJ1-1; TCRdb returns TRBD1, unconfirmable since there is no DNA. This CDR3 region has 14 residues. Germline CDR1 SGDLS, CDR2 YYNGEE. The CDR3 here is CASSEGQGNAEAFF.

V usage is TRBV12-3 or TRBV12-4 and J usage is TRBJ1-1. This CDR3 is built from 14 residues. The chain's CDR3 is CASSLAGGTLEAFF.